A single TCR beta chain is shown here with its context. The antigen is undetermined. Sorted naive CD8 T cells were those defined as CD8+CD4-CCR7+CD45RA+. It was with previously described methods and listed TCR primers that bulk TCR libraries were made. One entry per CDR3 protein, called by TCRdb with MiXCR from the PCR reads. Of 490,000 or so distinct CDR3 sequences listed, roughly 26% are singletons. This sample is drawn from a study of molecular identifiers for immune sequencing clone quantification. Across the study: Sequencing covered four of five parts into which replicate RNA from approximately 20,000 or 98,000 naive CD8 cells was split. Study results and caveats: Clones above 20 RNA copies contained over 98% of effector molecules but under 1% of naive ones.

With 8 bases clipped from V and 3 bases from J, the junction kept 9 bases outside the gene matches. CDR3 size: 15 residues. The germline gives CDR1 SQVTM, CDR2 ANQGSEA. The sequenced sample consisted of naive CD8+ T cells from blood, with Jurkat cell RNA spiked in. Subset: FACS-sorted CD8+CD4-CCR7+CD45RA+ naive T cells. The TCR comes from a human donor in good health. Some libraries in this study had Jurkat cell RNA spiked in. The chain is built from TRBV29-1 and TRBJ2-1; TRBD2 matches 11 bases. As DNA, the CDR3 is TGCAGCACCTCCTCTAGCGGGAGGAGCTACAATGAGCAGTTCTTC. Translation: CSTSSSGRSYNEQFF.